A single T cell receptor (beta chain) is shown here with its context. The sample comes from a study of blood T cell repertoires in COVID-19. Study information: Acute and convalescent COVID-19 samples came from the United States, Italy and Spain. From T cells, B-cell-depleted T cells, or PBMCs came the material, which was cDNA or gDNA.

Per the authors' pipeline: Estimation of nucleated cell counts relied on the amplification of reference gene primers. Produced via immunoSEQ multiplex PCR; TCRdb's table is partial and in-frame only. V, J and clone size derive from that table, while D and trimming were established from the DNA sequence. The sample includes roughly 150,000 clones, roughly 80% of them seen just once. The V end was cut by 0 bases, the J end by 3 bases, with 13 bases between. The CDR3 is made up of 16 amino acids. Germline lookup yields CDR1 SGHTA and CDR2 FQGNSA. The gene calls are TRBV7-2 and TRBJ2-3, with D perhaps matching TRBD1 (6 bases). The TCR was taken from a man aged 55 to 69 with acute or convalescent COVID-19. Sequenced: peripheral blood. CDR3 DNA sequence: TGTGCCAGCAGCTTAGCAGGGGGTGTTCCGACAGATACGCAGTATTTT. This codes for CASSLAGGVPTDTQYF.